This entry lists 32 T cell receptor beta chains sequenced from one sample in a study of T cell responses to AZD1222 COVID-19 vaccine. This table comes from immunoSEQ multiplex PCR, and its TCRdb copy is limited to in-frame clones, with some not included. The sample lists roughly 120,000 clones, approximately 93% occurring once. This specimen was peripheral blood, taken on day 0 of AZD1222 vaccination. All receptors come from an adult in good health.

J is TRBJ1-1 and V is TRBV28; D is uncertain. CDR1 and CDR2 from the germline V gene are MDHEN and SYDVKM. V lost 5 bases, J lost 1 base, and 8 bases lay in between. The CDR3 is 13 amino acids. CDR3 nucleotide sequence: TGTGCCAGCAGTCTGCCAGGGAACACTGAAGCTTTCTTT. Its protein product is CASSLPGNTEAFF.

The chain links TRBV7-9 to TRBJ2-1; D gene unclear. Germline V gene data show CDR1 as SEHNR and CDR2 as FQNEAQ (reference sequence). This CDR3 region has 14 residues. Trimming shortened V by 3 bases and J by 6 bases, and 12 bases separated the two germline ends. In DNA form, the CDR3 reads TGTGCCAGCAGCTTTGACTTTGGCACCAATGAGCAGTTCTTC. It encodes CASSFDFGTNEQFF. Together with reference TRBV7-9 and TRBJ2-1, the CDR3 gives the full variable domain: DTGVSQNPRHKITKRGQNVTFRCDPISEHNRLYWYRQTLGQGPEFLTYFQNEAQLEKSRLLSDRFSAERPKGSFSTLEIQRTEQGDSAMYLCASSFDFGTNEQFFGPGTRLTVL.

V and J are TRBV29-1 and TRBJ2-3; D possibly uses TRBD1 or TRBD2 (7 bases each). The CDR3 has 14 residues. Germline lookup yields CDR1 SQVTM and CDR2 ANQGSEA. V was trimmed by 7 bases and J by 1 base, leaving 15 bases between them. The CDR3 here is CSGEGAQGTDTQYF. The CDR3, as DNA: TGCAGCGGGGAGGGGGCCCAGGGCACAGATACGCAGTATTTT.

The chain combines TRBV20-1 with TRBJ1-2, with a possible D match to TRBD1 (5 bases). The CDR3 has 11 amino acids. The V and J ends lost 6 bases and 6 bases respectively, with 11 bases between them. CDR1 is DFQATT, CDR2 SNEGSKA, per germline (reference sequence). The CDR3 bases are TGCAGTGCCGTGACAGCTAATGGCTACACCTTC. Protein sequence: CSAVTANGYTF.

CDR3 loop: CAISEDGRGGSGYTF. DNA for the CDR3: TGTGCCATCAGTGAGGACGGGAGAGGGGGGAGTGGCTACACCTTC. V gene TRBV10-3 combines with J gene TRBJ1-2; TRBD1 is a possible D gene (6 bases). Looked up from germline, CDR1 is ENHRY and CDR2 is SYGVKD. With 2 bases removed from V and 7 bases from J, the gap between germline ends came to 17 bases. CDR3 length equals 15 residues.

The chain uses TRBV15 and TRBJ1-5, with D unresolved. Trimming took 0 bases from V and 7 from J, leaving 10 bases between them. Per the germline V gene, CDR1 is LNHNV and CDR2 is YYDKDF (reference sequence). The CDR3 is 14 residues long. CDR3 residues: CATSRDVGFQPQHF. Here the CDR3 DNA reads TGTGCCACCAGCAGAGATGTGGGGTTCCAGCCCCAGCATTTT.

This chain uses TRBV27 with TRBJ2-3; no definite D call. The CDR3 contains 11 residues. Per the germline V gene, CDR1 is MNHEY and CDR2 is SMNVEV (reference sequence). Trimming removed 7 bases from V and 6 bases from J, with 8 bases in between. The CDR3 nucleotides read TGTGCCAGCATATTCGGGGATACGCAGTATTTT. Protein: CASIFGDTQYF.

The chain employs TRBV19 and TRBJ2-1; 13 bases are a match to TRBD2. Germline V gives CDR1 LNHDA, CDR2 SQIVND (reference sequence). The CDR3 has 14 amino acids. With 11 bases clipped from V and 6 bases from J, the junction kept 7 bases outside the gene matches. The CDR3 here is CAAGLAGVSNEQFF. Here the CDR3 DNA reads TGTGCCGCAGGACTAGCGGGAGTTAGCAATGAGCAGTTCTTC.

This chain links TRBV7-3 with TRBJ2-7; D not resolved. Germline V gives CDR1 SGHTA, CDR2 FQGTGA. V was shortened by 8 bases and J by 6 bases, with 11 bases between the two germline ends. The CDR3 length is 11 residues. Written as DNA, the CDR3 is TGTGCCAGCGCCCCATCCGTCGAGCAGTACTTC. This sequence encodes CASAPSVEQYF.

The V call is TRBV28, the J call TRBJ2-2, with TRBD2 matching 10 bases. Germline-derived CDR1 and CDR2 are MDHEN and SYDVKM. The length of the CDR3 is 15 residues. V was clipped by 8 bases and J by 4 bases; unmatched bases: 7. In DNA form, the CDR3 reads TGTGCCAGCCGCACTAGCGGGACGGTCACCGGGGAGCTGTTTTTT. It specifies CASRTSGTVTGELFF.

The J gene is TRBJ1-6, the V gene TRBV6-5, with TRBD1 as a possible D gene (6 bases). Germline loops: CDR1 MNHEY, CDR2 SVGAGI. The V end was cut by 7 bases, the J end by 7 bases, with 17 bases between. CDR3 size: 15 residues. The CDR3 sequence is CASTLHREENSPLHF. The CDR3 coding sequence is TGTGCCAGCACTTTGCACAGGGAGGAGAATTCACCCCTCCACTTT.

The chain recombines TRBV4-1 with TRBJ1-1; unclear D gene. The CDR3 totals 15 residues. Germline CDR1 and CDR2: MGHRA and YSYEKL. Trimming removed 0 bases at V and 2 bases at J, with 10 bases between. Here the CDR3 DNA reads TGCGCCAGCAGCCAAGAGACCTCTATCAACACTGAAGCTTTCTTT. Translated, it gives CASSQETSINTEAFF.

This chain links TRBV11-2 with TRBJ2-7, with a tentative D call TRBD2 (5 bases). This CDR3 has 14 residues. Trimming pared 0 bases from V and 4 bases from J, leaving 10 bases between. Germline-derived CDR1 and CDR2 are SGHAT and FQNNGV. The CDR3 bases are TGTGCCAGCAGCTTAGAACGGGGTCTGTACGAGCAGTACTTC. This gives the protein CASSLERGLYEQYF.

V is TRBV3-1 (or the pseudogene TRBV3-2) and J is TRBJ2-7; TRBD1 or TRBD2 may be the D gene (5 bases each). The length of the CDR3 is 11 residues. Trimming pared 4 bases from V and 7 bases from J, leaving 8 bases between. Germline V gene lookup returns CDR1 LGHDT and CDR2 YNNKEL (reference sequence). DNA of the CDR3: TGTGCCAGCAGCCGAGGGGAGGAGCAGTACTTC. Translated, it gives CASSRGEEQYF.

This clone was seen just once. V is TRBV11-3 and J is TRBJ2-2; D remains ambiguous. Germline CDR1 and CDR2: SGHNT and YENEEA. There are 13 residues in the CDR3. Between the trimmed V and J ends, which lost 3 bases and 6 bases, there was a span of 8 bases. The CDR3 loop is CASSFGSAGELFF. In DNA, the CDR3 is TGTGCCAGCAGCTTCGGAAGCGCCGGGGAGCTGTTTTTT.

The chain recombines TRBV30 with TRBJ1-5; TRBD1 matches at 8 bases. V shed 0 bases and J 6 bases; nucleotides not matched to a gene: 7. CDR3 length equals 15 residues. Per the germline V gene, CDR1 is GTSNPN and CDR2 is SVGIG (reference sequence). CDR3 amino acids: CAWSVRQGAFQPQHF. Written as DNA, the CDR3 is TGTGCCTGGAGTGTACGCCAGGGGGCTTTTCAGCCCCAGCATTTT. The whole variable domain, remainder taken from reference TRBV30 and TRBJ1-5, is SQTIHQWPATLVQPVGSPLSLECTVEGTSNPNLYWYRQAAGRGLQLLFYSVGIGQISSEVPQNLSASRPQDRQFILSSKKLLLSDSGFYLCAWSVRQGAFQPQHFGDGTRLSIL.

The chain joins TRBV29-1 to TRBJ2-7; 7 bases line up with TRBD1. CDR1 SQVTM and CDR2 ANQGSEA come from the germline V gene. The CDR3 runs to 13 residues. J lost 3 bases, V lost 8 bases, and 10 bases had no gene match. CDR3 residues: CSFRDSLLYEQYF. The CDR3 DNA is TGCAGCTTCCGGGACAGCCTTCTCTACGAGCAGTACTTC.

The gene calls are TRBV10-3 and TRBJ2-2; 10 nucleotides match TRBD2. Germline V gene data show CDR1 as ENHRY and CDR2 as SYGVKD. V trimming: 6 bases; J trimming: 4 bases; junction bases outside the gene matches: 11. The CDR3 loop spans 17 amino acids. For the CDR3, the DNA is TGTGCCATCAGCCCCTTTTCTAGCGGGAGCCGCACCGGGGAGCTGTTTTTT. Amino acid sequence: CAISPFSSGSRTGELFF.

The chain uses TRBV5-1 and TRBJ2-2, with 7 nucleotides matching TRBD2. With V trimmed by 4 bases and J by 4 bases, 4 bases remained unmatched. CDR3 length: 14 residues. CDR1 and CDR2 from the germline V gene are SGHRS and YFSETQ. The CDR3 reads CASSREGSTGELFF. DNA of the CDR3: TGCGCCAGCAGCAGGGAGGGTTCCACCGGGGAGCTGTTTTTT.

The chain links TRBV27 to TRBJ1-2; 9 nucleotides align to TRBD1. Per germline, CDR1 MNHEY and CDR2 SMNVEV (reference sequence). The trim removed 2 bases at V and 6 bases at J, leaving 1 base unmatched. This CDR3 has 13 amino acids. The CDR3 sequence: CASSLGTGNGYTF. The CDR3, as DNA: TGTGCCAGCAGTTTAGGGACAGGGAATGGCTACACCTTC.

Worth noting for this clone: This sample includes further DNA sequences coding for the same CDR3. This sequence joins TRBV29-1 and TRBJ1-2, with 10 bases identical to TRBD1. Germline V gives CDR1 SQVTM, CDR2 ANQGSEA. This CDR3 comprises 12 residues. The junction had 0 bases not matched to a gene; V was cut back by 4 bases and J by 4 bases. CDR3 bases: TGCAGCGTTGGGACAGGGGGCTATGGCTACACCTTC. It translates to CSVGTGGYGYTF.

The V gene is TRBV18, the J gene TRBJ1-5, with TRBD1 identical over 7 bases. Looked up from germline, CDR1 is KGHSH and CDR2 is LQKENI. The CDR3 covers 15 residues. J lost 3 bases, V lost 2 bases, and 4 bases had no gene match. DNA of the CDR3: TGTGCCAGCTCACCAGCGACAGGGAACAATCAGCCCCAGCATTTT. It translates to CASSPATGNNQPQHF.

This chain links TRBV24-1 with TRBJ2-3; 9 bases are a match to TRBD2. The V segment lost 1 base and the J segment 4 bases; nucleotides outside the gene matches: 2. CDR1 and CDR2 (germline): KGHDR, SFDVKD. The CDR3 consists of 15 residues. CDR3 sequence (DNA): TGTGCCACCAGTGATTTAGCGGGAGGTGCAGATACGCAGTATTTT. Translation: CATSDLAGGADTQYF.

The gene calls are TRBV3-1 (or the pseudogene TRBV3-2) and TRBJ1-1; D gene ambiguous. Deletions cut 4 bases from V and 1 base from J, with 7 bases between. Germline lookup yields CDR1 LGHDT and CDR2 YNNKEL (reference sequence). The CDR3 has 13 residues. The chain's CDR3 is CASSPTGNTEAFF. CDR3 in DNA: TGTGCCAGCAGCCCCACCGGGAACACTGAAGCTTTCTTT.

This sequence joins TRBV13 and TRBJ2-7, with TRBD1 matching 10 bases. CDR1 PRHDT and CDR2 FYEKMQ come from the germline V gene (reference sequence). CDR3 length: 14 residues. The V and J ends lost 4 bases and 7 bases, in that order; junction bases with no gene match: 7. Here the CDR3 DNA reads TGTGCCAGCAGCTCGGGACAGGGGTCAGGGGAGCAGTACTTC. Residues: CASSSGQGSGEQYF.

The chain joins TRBV30 to TRBJ2-3, with no clear D. The ends were cut back, 2 bases at V and 8 bases at J, with 8 bases in the middle. CDR3 length: 11 amino acids. Germline V gene sequence: CDR1 GTSNPN, CDR2 SVGIG (reference sequence). The CDR3 loop is CAWSPSGTQYF. Written as DNA, the CDR3 is TGTGCCTGGAGTCCTTCTGGTACGCAGTATTTT.

This chain uses TRBV29-1 with TRBJ1-2, with D possibly matching TRBD1 (5 bases). The CDR3 contains 11 residues. Germline V gives CDR1 SQVTM, CDR2 ANQGSEA. V was pared by 3 bases and J by 7 bases, with 9 bases between. CDR3 protein: CSVEMGTGYTF. In DNA, the CDR3 is TGCAGCGTTGAGATGGGGACTGGCTACACCTTC.

The chain joins TRBV2 to TRBJ1-1, with 11 bases that match TRBD1. The CDR3 extends over 15 amino acids. V shed 6 bases, J shed 4 bases, and the junction held 7 bases outside the gene matches. Germline V gene sequence: CDR1 SNHLY, CDR2 FYNNEI. This CDR3 reads CASRGTGGFITEAFF. As DNA, the CDR3 is TGTGCCAGCAGGGGGACAGGGGGATTTATCACTGAAGCTTTCTTT.

The rearrangement uses TRBV28 and TRBJ2-2, with 10 bases aligning to TRBD2. Germline V gene data show CDR1 as MDHEN and CDR2 as SYDVKM. Losses at the gene ends were 7 bases for V and 3 bases for J; bases not matched to a gene: 5. This CDR3 region has 15 residues. DNA for the CDR3: TGTGCCAGCAAACTAGCGGGGCAATACACCGGGGAGCTGTTTTTT. Translated: CASKLAGQYTGELFF.

This chain joins TRBV27 and TRBJ2-7; D tentatively reads TRBD1 or TRBD2 (8 bases each). There are 17 residues in the CDR3. V dropped 6 bases and J dropped 3 bases, with 24 bases sitting between them. In germline, CDR1 is MNHEY, CDR2 SMNVEV (reference sequence). The CDR3 here is CASSRGLAQGTGYEQYF. The CDR3 coding sequence is TGTGCCAGCAGCCGAGGACTAGCCCAAGGGACAGGCTACGAGCAGTACTTC.

This clone was picked up a small number of times. This sequence joins TRBV30 and TRBJ1-3; maybe TRBD1 (6 bases). Germline loops: CDR1 GTSNPN, CDR2 SVGIG (reference sequence). Trimming stripped 0 bases from V and 4 bases from J, with 10 bases between. The CDR3 sequence is 14 residues long. This CDR3 reads CAWSVWGPGNTIYF. DNA of the CDR3: TGTGCCTGGAGTGTCTGGGGGCCCGGAAACACCATATATTTT. Full variable domain (outside the CDR3, taken from reference TRBV30 and TRBJ1-3): SQTIHQWPATLVQPVGSPLSLECTVEGTSNPNLYWYRQAAGRGLQLLFYSVGIGQISSEVPQNLSASRPQDRQFILSSKKLLLSDSGFYLCAWSVWGPGNTIYFGEGSWLTVV.

V is TRBV6-6 and J is TRBJ2-7; 11 nucleotides align to TRBD2. There are 15 residues in the CDR3. Looked up from germline, CDR1 is MNHNY and CDR2 is SVGAGI (reference sequence). Trimming took 4 bases from V and 3 from J; bases not matched to a gene: 5. The CDR3 DNA reads as TGTGCCAGCAGTTTCCTAGCGGGAGGTAGCTACGAGCAGTACTTC. Encoded protein: CASSFLAGGSYEQYF.